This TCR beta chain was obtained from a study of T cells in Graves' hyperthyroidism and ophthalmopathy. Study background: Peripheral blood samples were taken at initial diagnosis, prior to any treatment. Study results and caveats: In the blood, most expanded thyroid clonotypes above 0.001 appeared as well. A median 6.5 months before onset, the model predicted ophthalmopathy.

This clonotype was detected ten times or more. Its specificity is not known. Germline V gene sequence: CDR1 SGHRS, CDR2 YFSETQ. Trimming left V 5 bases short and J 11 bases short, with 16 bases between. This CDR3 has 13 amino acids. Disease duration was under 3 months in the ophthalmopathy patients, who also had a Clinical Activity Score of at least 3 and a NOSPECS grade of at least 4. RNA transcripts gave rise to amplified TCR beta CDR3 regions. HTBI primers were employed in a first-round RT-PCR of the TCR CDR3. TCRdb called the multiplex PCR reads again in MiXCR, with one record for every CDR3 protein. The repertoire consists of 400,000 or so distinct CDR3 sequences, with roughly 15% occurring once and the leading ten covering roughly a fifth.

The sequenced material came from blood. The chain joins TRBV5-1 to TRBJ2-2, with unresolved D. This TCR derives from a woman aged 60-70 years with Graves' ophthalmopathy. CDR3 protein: CASSMEWADELFF. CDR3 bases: TGCGCCAGCAGTATGGAGTGGGCAGACGAGCTGTTTTTT.